This T cell receptor beta chain stems from a study of blood T cell repertoires in COVID-19. Study context: PBMCs, B-cell-depleted T cells, or T cells were the source of the cDNA or gDNA that made up the material.

Only in-frame clones appear in the TCRdb table, and some are missing; sequencing was by immunoSEQ multiplex PCR. This table holds just over 150,000 clones, about four fifths found once. This CDR3 has 16 residues. With 3 bases removed from V and 3 bases from J, the gap between germline ends came to 16 bases. Germline-derived CDR1 and CDR2 are SGDLS and YYNGEE. Sequencing was carried out using peripheral blood. V usage is TRBV9 and J usage is TRBJ2-1; tentative D call: TRBD2 (6 bases). The sequence was collected from a man aged 55 to 69 with acute or convalescent COVID-19. The CDR3 protein is CASSAPPGDIYNEQFF. The DNA of the CDR3 is TGTGCCAGCAGCGCCCCCCCGGGGGATATCTACAATGAGCAGTTCTTC. Using reference TRBV9 and TRBJ2-1 for the parts outside the CDR3, the full variable domain is DSGVTQTPKHLITATGQRVTLRCSPRSGDLSVYWYQQSLDQGLQFLIQYYNGEERAKGNILERFSAQQFPDLHSELNLSSLELGDSALYFCASSAPPGDIYNEQFFGPGTRLTVL.